This TCR beta chain was recovered during a study of tumor-infiltrating lymphocytes in localized non-small cell lung cancer. On the study more broadly: The cohort mixed smokers and never-smokers, several histologies, and some post-neoadjuvant-chemotherapy samples. Broader study findings: Compared with uninvolved lung, tumors showed higher T cell infiltration by TCRbeta sequencing. Technical variation could not be separated from intratumor heterogeneity here.

Germline V gives CDR1 SGHTA, CDR2 FQGTGA. The CDR3 contains 15 residues. The trim removed 1 base at V and 4 bases at J, leaving 5 bases unmatched. Assay: immunoSEQ multiplex PCR; the TCRdb copy retains only in-frame clones and omits some. Of 25,000 to 30,000 clones in the sample, approximately 83% were seen once. On this clone itself: No antigen is known for it.

The sequence was obtained from a human donor with non-small cell lung cancer. This chain joins TRBV7-3 and TRBJ2-3; 7 bases line up with TRBD1. The sequencing input was lung tumor tissue. The CDR3: CASSLIPQGADTQYF. The CDR3 nucleotides are TGTGCCAGCAGCTTAATACCCCAGGGGGCAGATACGCAGTATTTT.